These T cell receptor beta chains were read from a single sample in a study of cytomegalovirus exposure and HLA in healthy donors. Profiled with immunoSEQ multiplex PCR; TCRdb holds only in-frame clones, not every one. The sample consists of around 190,000 clones, roughly 79% of them appearing once. Sequenced input: PBMCs. These receptors were taken from a woman aged 18-30 years in good health and CMV-seronegative. Both conserved end residues are part of each CDR3. Each record gives: V gene, clone size, J gene, D gene, CDR3 DNA, CDR3 protein. D genes are given only for firm matches. Clone size, where shown, is once, few, many, or a class for clones that have expanded.

V: TRBV6-1
size: .
J: TRBJ1-6
D: TRBD1
DNA: TGTGCCAGCAGGACCTCAGGGGGGATACAATTCACCCTCCACTTT
CDR3: CASRTSGGIQFTLHF

V: TRBV7-9
size: .
J: TRBJ2-1
D: .
DNA: TGTGCCACGCAAGTGGGGGGAGGCAATGAGCAGTTCTTC
CDR3: CATQVGGGNEQFF

V: TRBV5-1
size: few
J: TRBJ2-1
D: .
DNA: TGCGCCAGCAGCTTGGTAACCCCAGGAGGGAGCTCCTACAATGAGCAGTTCTTC
CDR3: CASSLVTPGGSSYNEQFF

V: TRBV7-3
size: .
J: TRBJ1-2
D: TRBD1
DNA: TGTGCCAGCAGCTTAAGGGACAGGGACCGTTGGACCTTC
CDR3: CASSLRDRDRWTF

V: TRBV2
size: .
J: TRBJ2-2
D: .
DNA: TGTGCCAGCAGTGGGGCAGGGCAAACCGGGGAGCTGTTTTTT
CDR3: CASSGAGQTGELFF

V: TRBV2
size: few
J: TRBJ1-2
D: .
DNA: TGTGCCAGCAGTTTCGTACAGGTTGGGAACTATGGCTACACCTTC
CDR3: CASSFVQVGNYGYTF

V: TRBV5-4
size: few
J: TRBJ2-3
D: TRBD2
DNA: TGTGCCAGCAGCCCTCGCCCTAGCGGGGGAGATACGCAGTATTTT
CDR3: CASSPRPSGGDTQYF

V: TRBV7-9
size: .
J: TRBJ1-5
D: TRBD1
DNA: TGTGCCAGCAGCTCTTTTGGGGGAGGACAGGGAAATCAGCCCCAGCATTTT
CDR3: CASSSFGGGQGNQPQHF

V: TRBV7-8
size: .
J: TRBJ2-7
D: TRBD1
DNA: TGTGCCAGCAGCTTAAACGACAGGGACTACGAGCAGTACTTC
CDR3: CASSLNDRDYEQYF

V: TRBV25-1
size: .
J: TRBJ2-7
D: .
DNA: TGTGCCAGCAGTGGTCGCAGTAGGAGCTACGAGCAGTACTTC
CDR3: CASSGRSRSYEQYF

V: TRBV6-5
size: .
J: TRBJ1-3
D: .
DNA: TGTGCCAGCAGTTACCAGTCCTCTGGAAACACCATATATTTT
CDR3: CASSYQSSGNTIYF

V: TRBV14
size: .
J: TRBJ2-1
D: TRBD1
DNA: TGTGCCAGCAGCCCGGGACAGATGGTCGAGCAGTTCTTC
CDR3: CASSPGQMVEQFF

V: TRBV28
size: once
J: TRBJ2-3
D: TRBD2
DNA: TGTGCCAGCAGGACTAGCGGGAGGGCCTATACGCAGTATTTT
CDR3: CASRTSGRAYTQYF

V: TRBV10-1
size: .
J: TRBJ2-1
D: TRBD2
DNA: TGCGCCAGCAGTGAGGGGGAGGGGTATGAGCAGTTCTTC
CDR3: CASSEGEGYEQFF

V: TRBV27
size: .
J: TRBJ1-5
D: TRBD1
DNA: TGTGCCAGCGGAGTAGGGGGCCTTAGCAATCAGCCCCAGCATTTT
CDR3: CASGVGGLSNQPQHF

V: TRBV30
size: .
J: TRBJ2-3
D: TRBD2
DNA: TGTGCCTGGAACCCATATAGCGGGAGGGCCGATACGCAGTATTTT
CDR3: CAWNPYSGRADTQYF

V: TRBV15
size: .
J: TRBJ2-3
D: .
DNA: TGTGCCACCAGCAGGGTGACTGGAGGCGCAGATACGCAGTATTTT
CDR3: CATSRVTGGADTQYF

V: TRBV18
size: .
J: TRBJ2-7
D: .
DNA: TGTGCCAGCTCATCGGACATTTCCTACGAGCAGTACTTC
CDR3: CASSSDISYEQYF

V: TRBV4-1
size: .
J: TRBJ1-6
D: .
DNA: TGCGCCAGCAGCCAGCCCCACAGGAGCTCCTATAATTCACCCCTCCACTTT
CDR3: CASSQPHRSSYNSPLHF

V: TRBV29-1
size: .
J: TRBJ1-1
D: .
DNA: TGCAGCGTTGAAGAGTGGAGAGGACTAGACACTGAAGCTTTCTTT
CDR3: CSVEEWRGLDTEAFF

V: TRBV10-3
size: .
J: TRBJ2-5
D: TRBD2
DNA: TGTGCCATCAGTGAGGGGGGGACTAGCGGACACCAAGAGACCCAGTACTTC
CDR3: CAISEGGTSGHQETQYF

V: TRBV7-8
size: .
J: TRBJ1-2
D: TRBD1
DNA: TGTGCCAGCAGCACATCCGGGACAGGGTGGCACGGCTACACCTTC
CDR3: CASSTSGTGWHGYTF

V: TRBV6-1
size: .
J: TRBJ1-5
D: .
DNA: TGTGCCAGCAGTGCCGGTACAGATAGCAATCAGCCCCAGCATTTT
CDR3: CASSAGTDSNQPQHF

V: TRBV9
size: .
J: TRBJ2-1
D: TRBD2
DNA: TGTGCCAGCGGAGCTAGCGGTTCCTACAATGAGCAGTTCTTC
CDR3: CASGASGSYNEQFF

V: TRBV5-8
size: .
J: TRBJ2-7
D: .
DNA: TGTGCCAGCGCAAGGCGGATAATCGAGCAGTACTTC
CDR3: CASARRIIEQYF

V: TRBV23-1
size: .
J: TRBJ1-1
D: .
DNA: TGCGCCAGCAGTCAGGAAGGACATAAAGTGAACACTGAAGCTTTCTTT
CDR3: CASSQEGHKVNTEAFF

V: TRBV6-6
size: .
J: TRBJ1-4
D: .
DNA: TGTGCCAGCAGTTACCGACAGGATGAAAAACTGTTTTTT
CDR3: CASSYRQDEKLFF

V: TRBV19
size: .
J: TRBJ2-7
D: .
DNA: TGTGCCAGTAGTATGAGGCCCTCCTACGAGCAGTACTTC
CDR3: CASSMRPSYEQYF

V: TRBV19
size: .
J: TRBJ1-2
D: .
DNA: TGTGCCAGTAGTATCGTCAGGGAAAACTATGGCTACACCTTC
CDR3: CASSIVRENYGYTF

V: TRBV2
size: .
J: TRBJ2-4
D: .
DNA: TGTGCCAGCGTAACAGGGTCCATTCAGTACTTC
CDR3: CASVTGSIQYF

V: TRBV5-1
size: .
J: TRBJ1-1
D: .
DNA: TGCGCCAGCGGCTACTCGAACACTGAAGCTTTCTTT
CDR3: CASGYSNTEAFF